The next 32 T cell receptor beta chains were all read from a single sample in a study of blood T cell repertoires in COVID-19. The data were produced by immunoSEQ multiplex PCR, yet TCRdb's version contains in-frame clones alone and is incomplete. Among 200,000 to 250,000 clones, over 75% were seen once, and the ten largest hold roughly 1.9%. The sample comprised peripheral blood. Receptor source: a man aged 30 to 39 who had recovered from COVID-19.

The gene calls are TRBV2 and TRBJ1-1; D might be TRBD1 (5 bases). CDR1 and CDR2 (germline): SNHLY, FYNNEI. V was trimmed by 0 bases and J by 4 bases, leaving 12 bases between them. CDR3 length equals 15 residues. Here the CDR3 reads CASSEARGRATEAFF. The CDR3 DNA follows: TGTGCCAGCAGTGAAGCGCGGGGGAGGGCCACTGAAGCTTTCTTT.

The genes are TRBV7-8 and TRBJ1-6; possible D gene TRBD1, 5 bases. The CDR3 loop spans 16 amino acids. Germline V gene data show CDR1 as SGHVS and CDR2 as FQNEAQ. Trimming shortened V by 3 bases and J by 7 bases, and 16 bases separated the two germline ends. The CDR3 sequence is CASSLGNGHRNSPLHF. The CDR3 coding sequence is TGTGCCAGCAGCTTGGGAAACGGACACCGAAATTCACCCCTCCACTTT.

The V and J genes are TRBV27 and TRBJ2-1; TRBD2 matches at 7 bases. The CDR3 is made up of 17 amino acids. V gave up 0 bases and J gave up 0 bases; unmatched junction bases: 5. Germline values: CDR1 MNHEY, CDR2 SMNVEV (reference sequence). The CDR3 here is CASSLSLGGFSYNEQFF. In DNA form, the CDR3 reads TGTGCCAGCAGTTTATCGCTCGGGGGGTTCTCCTACAATGAGCAGTTCTTC.

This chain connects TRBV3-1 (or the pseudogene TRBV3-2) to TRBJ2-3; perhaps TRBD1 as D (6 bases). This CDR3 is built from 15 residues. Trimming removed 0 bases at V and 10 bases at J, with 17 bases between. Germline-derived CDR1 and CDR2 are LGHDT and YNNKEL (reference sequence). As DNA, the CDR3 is TGTGCCAGCAGCCAAGAAGCCGCTGACAGGTCCCCGCAGTATTTT. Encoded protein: CASSQEAADRSPQYF.

CDR3: CASSSVAGGTYEQYF. CDR3 DNA sequence: TGCGCCAGCAGCTCCGTAGCGGGGGGCACCTACGAGCAGTACTTC. The rearrangement links TRBV5-1 to TRBJ2-7, with 10 bases matching TRBD2. The V gene end was trimmed by 3 bases and the J gene end by 2 bases; junction bases not matched to a gene: 5. The CDR3 runs 15 residues. Germline V CDR1 and CDR2: SGHRS, YFSETQ.

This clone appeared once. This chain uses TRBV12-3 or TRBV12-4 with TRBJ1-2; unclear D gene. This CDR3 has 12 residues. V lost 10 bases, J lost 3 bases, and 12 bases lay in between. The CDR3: CATYHNHYGYTF. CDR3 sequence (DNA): TGTGCCACCTATCATAACCACTATGGCTACACCTTC.

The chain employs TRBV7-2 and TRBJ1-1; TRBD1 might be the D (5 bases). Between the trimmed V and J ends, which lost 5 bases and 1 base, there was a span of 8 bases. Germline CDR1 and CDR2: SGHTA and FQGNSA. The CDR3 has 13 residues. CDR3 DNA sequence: TGTGCCAGCAGCATAAGGGGGAACACTGAAGCTTTCTTT. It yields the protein CASSIRGNTEAFF. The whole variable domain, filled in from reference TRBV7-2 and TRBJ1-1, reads GAGVSQSPSNKVTEKGKDVELRCDPISGHTALYWYRQSLGQGLEFLIYFQGNSAPDKSGLPSDRFSAERTGGSVSTLTIQRTQQEDSAVYLCASSIRGNTEAFFGQGTRLTVV.

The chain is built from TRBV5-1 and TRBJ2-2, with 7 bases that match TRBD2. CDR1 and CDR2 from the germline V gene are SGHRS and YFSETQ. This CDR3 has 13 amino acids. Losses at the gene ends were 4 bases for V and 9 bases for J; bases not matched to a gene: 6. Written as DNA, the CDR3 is TGCGCCAGCAGCCCCGGGGGGTTACGGGAGCTGTTTTTT. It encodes CASSPGGLRELFF. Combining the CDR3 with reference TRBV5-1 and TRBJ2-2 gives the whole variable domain KAGVTQTPRYLIKTRGQQVTLSCSPISGHRSVSWYQQTPGQGLQFLFEYFSETQRNKGNFPGRFSGRQFSNSRSEMNVSTLELGDSALYLCASSPGGLRELFFGEGSRLTVL.

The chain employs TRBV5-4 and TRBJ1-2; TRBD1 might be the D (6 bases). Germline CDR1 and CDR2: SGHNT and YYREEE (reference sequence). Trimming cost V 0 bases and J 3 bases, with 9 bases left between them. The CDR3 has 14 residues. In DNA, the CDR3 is TGTGCCAGCAGCTTGGCAGGGGAAGACTATGGCTACACCTTC. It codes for CASSLAGEDYGYTF.

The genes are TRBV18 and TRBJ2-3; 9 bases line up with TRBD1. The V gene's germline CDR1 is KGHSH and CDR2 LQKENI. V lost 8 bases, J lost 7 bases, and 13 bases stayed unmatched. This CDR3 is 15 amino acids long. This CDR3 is CASTEAGQGRYTQYF. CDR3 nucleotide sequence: TGTGCCAGCACAGAAGCCGGACAGGGGCGATATACGCAGTATTTT.

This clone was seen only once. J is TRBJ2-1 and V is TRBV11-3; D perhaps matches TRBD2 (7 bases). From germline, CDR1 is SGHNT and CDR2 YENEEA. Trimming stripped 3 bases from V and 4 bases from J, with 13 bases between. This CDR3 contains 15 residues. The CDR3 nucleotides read TGTGCCAGCAGCTTGGCGGGGGCTCATTACAATGAGCAGTTCTTC. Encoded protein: CASSLAGAHYNEQFF.

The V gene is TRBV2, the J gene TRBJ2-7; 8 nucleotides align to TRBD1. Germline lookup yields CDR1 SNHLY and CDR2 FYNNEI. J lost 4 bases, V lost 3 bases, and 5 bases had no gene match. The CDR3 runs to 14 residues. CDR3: CASSDPGGKYEQYV. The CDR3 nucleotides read TGTGCCAGCAGTGACCCAGGGGGCAAATACGAGCAGTACGTC.

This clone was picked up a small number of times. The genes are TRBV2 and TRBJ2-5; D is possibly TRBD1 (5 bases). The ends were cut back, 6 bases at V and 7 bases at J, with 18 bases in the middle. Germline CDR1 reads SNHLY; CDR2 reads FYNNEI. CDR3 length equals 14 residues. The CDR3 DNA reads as TGTGCCAGCAGCTCCACAGGAACCCTCGGGACCCAGTACTTC. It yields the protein CASSSTGTLGTQYF.

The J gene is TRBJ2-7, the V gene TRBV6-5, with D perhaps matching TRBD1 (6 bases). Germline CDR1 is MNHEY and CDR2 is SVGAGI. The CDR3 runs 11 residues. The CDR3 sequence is CATGITYEQYF. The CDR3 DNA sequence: TGTGCAACAGGGATAACCTACGAGCAGTACTTC.

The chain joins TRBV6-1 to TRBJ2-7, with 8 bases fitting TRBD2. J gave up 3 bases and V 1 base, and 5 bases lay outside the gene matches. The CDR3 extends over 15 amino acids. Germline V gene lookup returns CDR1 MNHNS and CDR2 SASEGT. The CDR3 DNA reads TGTGCCAGCAGTGAAGAGATAGCGGGGCTCTACGAGCAGTACTTC. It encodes CASSEEIAGLYEQYF.

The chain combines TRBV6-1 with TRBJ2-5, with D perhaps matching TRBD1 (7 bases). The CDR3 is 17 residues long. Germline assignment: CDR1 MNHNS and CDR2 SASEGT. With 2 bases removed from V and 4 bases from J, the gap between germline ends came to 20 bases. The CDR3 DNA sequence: TGTGCCAGCAGTGAACTTCCAGGCGGTCAGGGGGGAGAGACCCAGTACTTC. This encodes CASSELPGGQGGETQYF.

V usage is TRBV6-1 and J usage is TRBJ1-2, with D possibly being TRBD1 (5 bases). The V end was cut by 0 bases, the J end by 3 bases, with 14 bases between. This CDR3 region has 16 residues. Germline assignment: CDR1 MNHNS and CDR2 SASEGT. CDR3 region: CASSEAFYRHDYGYTF. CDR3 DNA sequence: TGTGCCAGCAGTGAAGCATTTTACAGGCATGACTATGGCTACACCTTC.

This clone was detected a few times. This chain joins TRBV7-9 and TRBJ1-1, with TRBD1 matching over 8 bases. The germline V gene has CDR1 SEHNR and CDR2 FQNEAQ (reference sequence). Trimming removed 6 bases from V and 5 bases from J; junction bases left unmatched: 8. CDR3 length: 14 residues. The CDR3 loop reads CASSRGQGGTEAFF. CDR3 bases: TGTGCCAGCAGTCGCGGACAGGGAGGGACTGAAGCTTTCTTT.

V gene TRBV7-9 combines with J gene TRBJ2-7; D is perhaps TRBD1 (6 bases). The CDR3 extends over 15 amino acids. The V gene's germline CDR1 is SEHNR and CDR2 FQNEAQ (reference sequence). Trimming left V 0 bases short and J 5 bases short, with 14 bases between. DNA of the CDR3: TGTGCCAGCAGCTTAGCTCAGGGGAGAGAACACGAGCAGTACTTC. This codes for CASSLAQGREHEQYF.

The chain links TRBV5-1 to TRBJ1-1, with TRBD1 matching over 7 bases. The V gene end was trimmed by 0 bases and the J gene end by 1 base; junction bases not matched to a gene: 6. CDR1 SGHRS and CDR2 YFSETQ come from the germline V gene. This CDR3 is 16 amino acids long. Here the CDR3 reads CASSLEGQVTNTEAFF. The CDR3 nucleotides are TGCGCCAGCAGCTTGGAAGGACAGGTTACGAACACTGAAGCTTTCTTT.

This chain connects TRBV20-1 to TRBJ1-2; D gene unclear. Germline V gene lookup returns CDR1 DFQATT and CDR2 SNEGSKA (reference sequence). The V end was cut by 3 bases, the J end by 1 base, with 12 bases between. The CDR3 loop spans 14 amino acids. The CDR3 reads CSASYLGGNYGYTF. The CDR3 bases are TGCAGTGCTAGTTATCTCGGCGGTAACTATGGCTACACCTTC.

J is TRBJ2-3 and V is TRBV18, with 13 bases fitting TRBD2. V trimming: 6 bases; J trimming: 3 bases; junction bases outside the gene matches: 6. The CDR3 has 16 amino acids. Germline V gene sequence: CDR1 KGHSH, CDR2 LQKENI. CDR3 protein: CASSSTSGGITDTQYF. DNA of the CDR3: TGTGCCAGCTCTTCGACTAGCGGGGGGATAACAGATACGCAGTATTTT. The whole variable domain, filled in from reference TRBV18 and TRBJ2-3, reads NAGVMQNPRHLVRRRGQEARLRCSPMKGHSHVYWYRQLPEEGLKFMVYLQKENIIDESGMPKERFSAEFPKEGPSILRIQQVVRGDSAAYFCASSSTSGGITDTQYFGPGTRLTVL.

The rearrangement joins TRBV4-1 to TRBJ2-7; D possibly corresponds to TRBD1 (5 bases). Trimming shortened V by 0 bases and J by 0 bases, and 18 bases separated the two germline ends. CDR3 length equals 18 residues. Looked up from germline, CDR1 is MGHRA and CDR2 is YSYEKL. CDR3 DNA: TGCGCCAGCAGCCAAGAGTATGGGGCAGGTACGTTCTCCTACGAGCAGTACTTC. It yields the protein CASSQEYGAGTFSYEQYF.

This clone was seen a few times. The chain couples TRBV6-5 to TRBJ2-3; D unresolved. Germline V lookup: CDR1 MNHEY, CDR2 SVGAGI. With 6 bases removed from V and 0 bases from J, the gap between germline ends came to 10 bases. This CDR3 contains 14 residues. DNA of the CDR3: TGTGCCAGCAGACAGAGTTTTAGCACAGATACGCAGTATTTT. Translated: CASRQSFSTDTQYF.

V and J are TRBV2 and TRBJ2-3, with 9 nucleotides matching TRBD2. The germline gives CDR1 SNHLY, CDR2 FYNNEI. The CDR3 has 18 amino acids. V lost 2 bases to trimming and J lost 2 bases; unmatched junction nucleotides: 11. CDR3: CASSETSGGTRPTDTQYF. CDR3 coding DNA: TGTGCCAGCAGTGAAACAAGCGGGGGGACTAGGCCCACAGATACGCAGTATTTT.

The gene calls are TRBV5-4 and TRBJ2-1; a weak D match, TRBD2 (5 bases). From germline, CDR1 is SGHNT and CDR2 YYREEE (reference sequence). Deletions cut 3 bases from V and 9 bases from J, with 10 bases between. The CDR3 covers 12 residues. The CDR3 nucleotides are TGTGCCAGCAGCTGGGGAGCGACTGAGCAGTTCTTC. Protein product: CASSWGATEQFF.

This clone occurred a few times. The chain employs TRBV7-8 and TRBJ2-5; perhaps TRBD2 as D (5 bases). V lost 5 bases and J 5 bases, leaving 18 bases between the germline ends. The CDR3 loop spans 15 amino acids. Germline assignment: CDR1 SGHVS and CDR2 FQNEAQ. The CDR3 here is CASSPRADPRETQYF. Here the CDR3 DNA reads TGTGCCAGCAGCCCGAGAGCGGATCCCCGGGAGACCCAGTACTTC.

CDR3 in amino acids: CASSFSPVDEQFF. The DNA of the CDR3 is TGTGCCAGCAGCTTTTCCCCTGTAGATGAGCAGTTCTTC. The J gene is TRBJ2-1, the V gene TRBV7-8; unclear D gene. From germline, CDR1 is SGHVS and CDR2 FQNEAQ. Trimming shortened V by 3 bases and J by 8 bases, and 11 bases separated the two germline ends. The CDR3 totals 13 residues.

The CDR3 region is CASRAAGSSYNEQFF. The CDR3 bases are TGTGCCAGTAGGGCAGCGGGGAGCTCCTACAATGAGCAGTTCTTC. This rearrangement joins TRBV19 to TRBJ2-1; TRBD2 aligns across 7 bases. Germline loops: CDR1 LNHDA, CDR2 SQIVND (reference sequence). Trimming cost V 6 bases and J 0 bases; bases outside gene matches: 5. The CDR3 consists of 15 residues.

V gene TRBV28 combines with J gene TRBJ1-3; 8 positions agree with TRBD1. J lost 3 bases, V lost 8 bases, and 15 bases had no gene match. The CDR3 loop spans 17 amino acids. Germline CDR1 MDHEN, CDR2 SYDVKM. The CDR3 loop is CASETGDLNPGGNTIYF. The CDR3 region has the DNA TGTGCCAGCGAGACAGGGGATCTAAATCCGGGTGGAAACACCATATATTTT.

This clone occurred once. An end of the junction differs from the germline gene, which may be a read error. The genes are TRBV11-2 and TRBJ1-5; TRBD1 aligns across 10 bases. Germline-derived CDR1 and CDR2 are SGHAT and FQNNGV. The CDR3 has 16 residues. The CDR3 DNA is TGTGCCAGCAGCGACGGGACAGGGGCCACGAATCGGCCCCAGCATTTT. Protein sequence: CASSDGTGATNRPQHF. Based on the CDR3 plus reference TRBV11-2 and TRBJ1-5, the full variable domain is EAGVAQSPRYKIIEKRQSVAFWCNPISGHATLYWYQQILGQGPKLLIQFQNNGVVDDSQLPKDRFSAERLKGVDSTLKIQPAKLEDSAVYLCASSDGTGATNRPQHFGDGTRLSIL.

The CDR3 coding sequence is TGTGCCAGCAGTGACTCTCCAGCGGGGGGGCTGGAGACCCAGTACTTC. Its protein is CASSDSPAGGLETQYF. The chain couples TRBV6-4 to TRBJ2-5, with 10 positions matching TRBD2. CDR1 and CDR2 from the germline V gene are MRHNA and SNTAGT. J lost 5 bases, V lost 0 bases, and 6 bases had no gene match. This CDR3 spans 16 amino acids.